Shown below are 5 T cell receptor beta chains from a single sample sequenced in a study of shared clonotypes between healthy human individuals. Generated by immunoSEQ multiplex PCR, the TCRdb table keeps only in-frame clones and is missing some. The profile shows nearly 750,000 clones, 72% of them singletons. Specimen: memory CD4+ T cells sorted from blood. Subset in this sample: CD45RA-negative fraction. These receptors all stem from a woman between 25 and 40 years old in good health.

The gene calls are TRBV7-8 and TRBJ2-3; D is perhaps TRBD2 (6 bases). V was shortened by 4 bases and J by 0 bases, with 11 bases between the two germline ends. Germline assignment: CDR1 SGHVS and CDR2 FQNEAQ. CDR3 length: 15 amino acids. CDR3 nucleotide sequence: TGTGCCAGCAGCTCCGGGACTTCTAGCACAGATACGCAGTATTTT. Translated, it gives CASSSGTSSTDTQYF.

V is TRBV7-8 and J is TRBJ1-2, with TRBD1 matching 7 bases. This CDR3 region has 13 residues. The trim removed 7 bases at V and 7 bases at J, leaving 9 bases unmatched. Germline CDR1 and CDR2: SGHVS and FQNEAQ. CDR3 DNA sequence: TGTGCCAGCAAGATGAGGGGGCGCGGTGGCTACACCTTC. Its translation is CASKMRGRGGYTF.

The CDR3 loop is CASSLGPPIDTQYF. The CDR3 region has the DNA TGTGCCAGCAGCTTAGGTCCCCCCATAGATACGCAGTATTTT. V is TRBV11-3 and J is TRBJ2-3; D is uncertain. With 1 base removed from V and 5 bases from J, the gap between germline ends came to 10 bases. CDR3 length: 14 residues. The germline V gene has CDR1 SGHNT and CDR2 YENEEA.

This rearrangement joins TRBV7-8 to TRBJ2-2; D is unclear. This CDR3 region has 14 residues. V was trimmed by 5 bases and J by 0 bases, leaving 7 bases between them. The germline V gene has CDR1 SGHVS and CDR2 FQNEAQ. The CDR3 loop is CASSPRTNTGELFF. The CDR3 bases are TGTGCCAGCAGCCCAAGGACGAACACCGGGGAGCTGTTTTTT.

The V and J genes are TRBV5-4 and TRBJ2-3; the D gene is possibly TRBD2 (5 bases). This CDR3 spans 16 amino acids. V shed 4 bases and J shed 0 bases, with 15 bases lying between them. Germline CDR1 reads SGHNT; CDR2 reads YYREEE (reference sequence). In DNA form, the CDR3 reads TGTGCCAGCAGCCCGTCCGGGCGGGCTAGCACAGATACGCAGTATTTT. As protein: CASSPSGRASTDTQYF.